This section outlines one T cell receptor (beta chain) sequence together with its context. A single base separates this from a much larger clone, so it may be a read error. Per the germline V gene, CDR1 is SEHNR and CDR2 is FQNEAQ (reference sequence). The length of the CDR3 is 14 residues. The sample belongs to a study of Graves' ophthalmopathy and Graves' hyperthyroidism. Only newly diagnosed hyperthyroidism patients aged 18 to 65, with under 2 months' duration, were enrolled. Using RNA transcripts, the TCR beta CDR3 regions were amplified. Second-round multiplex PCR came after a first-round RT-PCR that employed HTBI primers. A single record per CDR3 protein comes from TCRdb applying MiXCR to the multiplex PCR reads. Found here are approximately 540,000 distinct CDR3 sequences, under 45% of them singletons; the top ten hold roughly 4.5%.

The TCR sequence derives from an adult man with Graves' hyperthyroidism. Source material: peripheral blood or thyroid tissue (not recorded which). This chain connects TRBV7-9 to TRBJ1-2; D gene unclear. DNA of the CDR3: TGCGCCAGCAGCCTCCCTGGGCAGGTCCATGGCTACACCTTC. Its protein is CASSLPGQVHGYTF.